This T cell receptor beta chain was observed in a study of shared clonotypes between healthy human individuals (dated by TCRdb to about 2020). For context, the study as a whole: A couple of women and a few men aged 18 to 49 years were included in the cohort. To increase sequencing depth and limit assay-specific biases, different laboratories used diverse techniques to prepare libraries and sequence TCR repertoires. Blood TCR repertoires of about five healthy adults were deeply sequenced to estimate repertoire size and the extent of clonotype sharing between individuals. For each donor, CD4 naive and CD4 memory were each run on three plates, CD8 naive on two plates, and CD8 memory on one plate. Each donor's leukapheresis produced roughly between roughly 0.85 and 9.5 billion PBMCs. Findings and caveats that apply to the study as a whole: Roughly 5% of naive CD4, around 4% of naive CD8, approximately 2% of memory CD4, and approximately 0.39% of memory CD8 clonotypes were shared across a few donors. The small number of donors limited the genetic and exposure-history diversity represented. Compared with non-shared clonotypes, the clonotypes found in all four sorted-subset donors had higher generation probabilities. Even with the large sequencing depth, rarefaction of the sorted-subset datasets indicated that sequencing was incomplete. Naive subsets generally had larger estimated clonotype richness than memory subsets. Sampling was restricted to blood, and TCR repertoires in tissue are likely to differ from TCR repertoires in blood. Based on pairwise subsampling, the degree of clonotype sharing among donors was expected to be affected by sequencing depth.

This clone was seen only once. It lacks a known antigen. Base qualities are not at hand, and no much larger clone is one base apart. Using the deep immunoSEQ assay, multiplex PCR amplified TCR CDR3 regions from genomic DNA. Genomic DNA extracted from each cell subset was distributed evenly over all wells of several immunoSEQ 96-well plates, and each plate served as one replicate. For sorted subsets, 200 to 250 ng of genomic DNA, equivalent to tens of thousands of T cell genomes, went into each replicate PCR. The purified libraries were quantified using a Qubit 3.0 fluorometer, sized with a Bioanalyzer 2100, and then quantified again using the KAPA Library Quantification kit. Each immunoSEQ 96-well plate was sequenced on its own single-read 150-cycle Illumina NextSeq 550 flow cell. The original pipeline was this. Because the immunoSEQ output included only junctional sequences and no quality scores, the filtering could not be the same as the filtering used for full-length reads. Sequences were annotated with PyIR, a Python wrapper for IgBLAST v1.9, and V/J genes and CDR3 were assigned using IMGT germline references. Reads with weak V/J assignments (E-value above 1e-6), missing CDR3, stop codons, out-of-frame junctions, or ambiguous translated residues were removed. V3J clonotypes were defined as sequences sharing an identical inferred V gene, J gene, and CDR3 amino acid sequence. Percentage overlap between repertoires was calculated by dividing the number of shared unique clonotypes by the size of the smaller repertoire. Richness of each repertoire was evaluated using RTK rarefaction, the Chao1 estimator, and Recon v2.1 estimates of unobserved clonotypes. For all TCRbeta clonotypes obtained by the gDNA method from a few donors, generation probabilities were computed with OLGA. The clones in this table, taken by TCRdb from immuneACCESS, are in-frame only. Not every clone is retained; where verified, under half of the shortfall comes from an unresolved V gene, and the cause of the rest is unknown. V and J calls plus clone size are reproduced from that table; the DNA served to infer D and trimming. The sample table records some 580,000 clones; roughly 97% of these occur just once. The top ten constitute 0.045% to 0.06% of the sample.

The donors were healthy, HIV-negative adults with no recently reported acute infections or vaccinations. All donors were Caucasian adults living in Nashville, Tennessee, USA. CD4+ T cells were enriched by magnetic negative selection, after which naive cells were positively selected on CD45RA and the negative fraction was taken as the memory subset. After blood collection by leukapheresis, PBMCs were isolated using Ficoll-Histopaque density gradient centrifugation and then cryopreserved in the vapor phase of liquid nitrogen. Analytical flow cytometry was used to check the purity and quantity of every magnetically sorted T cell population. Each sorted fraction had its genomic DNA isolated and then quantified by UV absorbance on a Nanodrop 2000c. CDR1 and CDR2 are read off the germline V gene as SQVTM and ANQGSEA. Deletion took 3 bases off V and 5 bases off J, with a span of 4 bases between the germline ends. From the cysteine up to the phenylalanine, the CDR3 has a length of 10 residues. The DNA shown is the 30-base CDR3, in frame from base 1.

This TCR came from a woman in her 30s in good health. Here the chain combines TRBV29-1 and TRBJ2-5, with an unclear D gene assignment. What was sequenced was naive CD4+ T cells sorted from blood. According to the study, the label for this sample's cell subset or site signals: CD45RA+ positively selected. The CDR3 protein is CSVEGETQYF. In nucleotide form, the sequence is TGCAGCGTTGAGGGTGAGACCCAGTACTTC.